Presented here are 8 T cell receptor beta chains from one specimen sequenced in a study of cytomegalovirus exposure and HLA in healthy donors. Use of 60 Vbeta and 13 Jbeta primers characterized the PCR. Measured with immunoSEQ multiplex PCR; TCRdb has only the in-frame clones, and not every one. The sample consists of about 130,000 clones, 84% of them appearing once. Sequencing was done on a sample of PBMCs. These TCRs come from a man in his fifties in good health and CMV-seronegative.

This clone was counted a single time. This chain uses TRBV18 with TRBJ2-5; 11 positions match TRBD2. Looked up from germline, CDR1 is KGHSH and CDR2 is LQKENI. CDR3 length equals 17 residues. The trim removed 1 base at V and 5 bases at J, leaving 9 bases unmatched. The CDR3 loop reads CASSPQTSGVKFETQYF. The CDR3 coding sequence is TGTGCCAGCTCACCACAGACTAGCGGGGTTAAGTTTGAGACCCAGTACTTC.

This chain joins TRBV29-1 and TRBJ2-1, with 9 nucleotides matching TRBD2. Germline V gene data show CDR1 as SQVTM and CDR2 as ANQGSEA. CDR3 length: 14 residues. Losses at the gene ends were 7 bases for V and 8 bases for J; bases not matched to a gene: 12. CDR3 in DNA: TGCAGCGCCGATGGGCGGGGGGGCCAGGATGAGCAGTTCTTC. Its translation: CSADGRGGQDEQFF.

This clone was found a few times. V usage is TRBV5-6 and J usage is TRBJ2-1; TRBD2 might be the D (6 bases). Germline V lookup: CDR1 SGHDT, CDR2 YYEEEE. Trimming removed 1 base at V and 0 bases at J, with 8 bases between. This CDR3 is built from 15 residues. The CDR3 sequence: CASSLWGVSYNEQFF. CDR3 sequence (DNA): TGTGCCAGCAGCTTGTGGGGGGTCTCCTACAATGAGCAGTTCTTC.

Concerning this clone itself: The junction shows a germline mismatch at one end, possibly a read error. This sample includes further DNA sequences coding for the same CDR3. The CDR3 protein is CASSNRRTQNNSPLHF. Here the CDR3 DNA reads TGTGCCAGTAGTAACCGTCGGACACAAAATAATTCCCCCCTCCACTTT. This rearrangement joins TRBV19 to TRBJ1-6; TRBD1 is a possible D gene (5 bases). In germline, CDR1 is LNHDA, CDR2 SQIVND (reference sequence). CDR3 size: 16 residues.

The genes are TRBV15 and TRBJ2-7, with TRBD2 matching over 8 bases. This CDR3 spans 14 amino acids. The junction had 9 bases not matched to a gene; V was cut back by 4 bases and J by 7 bases. CDR1 and CDR2 (germline): LNHNV, YYDKDF (reference sequence). CDR3 sequence reads: CATSIYRGGSEQYF. Written as DNA, the CDR3 is TGTGCCACCAGCATATATCGGGGGGGGAGTGAGCAGTACTTC.

J is TRBJ2-7 and V is TRBV5-6; 8 bases align to TRBD2. The V segment lost 4 bases and the J segment 2 bases; nucleotides outside the gene matches: 11. The length of the CDR3 is 16 residues. CDR1 and CDR2 (germline): SGHDT, YYEEEE. In DNA, the CDR3 is TGTGCCAGCAGCCTGGGAATAGCGGGGACCCCCTACGAGCAGTACTTC. The encoded protein is CASSLGIAGTPYEQYF.

The gene calls are TRBV6-5 and TRBJ1-2, with 10 bases lining up with TRBD1. V lost 2 bases to trimming and J lost 4 bases; unmatched junction nucleotides: 4. Germline assignment: CDR1 MNHEY and CDR2 SVGAGI. The CDR3 has 15 amino acids. The CDR3 protein is CASSYDRGPVYGYTF. CDR3 nucleotide sequence: TGTGCCAGCAGTTACGACAGGGGGCCTGTCTATGGCTACACCTTC.

This clone has a single count. Lacking the conserved final phenylalanine or tryptophan, this CDR3 likely reflects a read error. This chain connects TRBV30 to TRBJ1-1; no definite D call. CDR3 length: 11 amino acids. Germline V gene sequence: CDR1 GTSNPN, CDR2 SVGIG (reference sequence). V lost 7 bases to trimming and J lost 11 bases, with 17 bases between them. DNA of the CDR3: TGTGCCTCAACGAGGCGGGGTGAGGCTTTCGTT. It is translated as CASTRRGEAFV.